Listed below are T cell receptor beta chains from one sample, sequenced in a study of blood T cell repertoires in COVID-19. Method: immunoSEQ multiplex PCR; TCRdb's copy keeps in-frame clones and lacks some. The table includes 250,000 to 400,000 clones, 85% to 90% detected once. Specimen: peripheral blood. All receptors derive from a woman aged 30 to 39 with COVID-19, enrolled during active disease. The CDR3 runs from the conserved cysteine through the conserved F or W. Each record gives: D gene, V gene, J gene, CDR3 length, clone size, CDR3 DNA, CDR3 protein. D genes are given only for firm matches. Not every row has a clone size; where given, it reads once, few, many or a size class.

TRBD1	TRBV28	TRBJ1-1	16	once	TGTGCCAGCAGCCGGGACAGGGTCGTTAGTGGCACTGAAGCTTTCTTT	CASSRDRVVSGTEAFF
.	TRBV11-2	TRBJ2-1	12	.	TGTGCCAGCAGCTTAGACAACAATGAGCAGTTCTTC	CASSLDNNEQFF
TRBD1	TRBV5-4	TRBJ1-1	17	.	TGTGCCAGCTTCACTGTTATAAGGACAGGCGGGAACACTGAAGCTTTCTTT	CASFTVIRTGGNTEAFF
TRBD1	TRBV14	TRBJ2-1	18	.	TGTGCCAGCAGCCACAGGGAACGGGACAGCCGGGACTACAATGAGCAGTTCTTC	CASSHRERDSRDYNEQFF
.	TRBV28	TRBJ2-5	15	.	TGTGCCAGCAGTTTATGGCAACAGTTCAAAGAGACCCAGTACTTC	CASSLWQQFKETQYF
.	TRBV4-1	TRBJ1-4	14	few	TGCGCCAGCAGCACTACAGGGCTTGGTGAAAAACTGTTTTTT	CASSTTGLGEKLFF
TRBD2	TRBV14	TRBJ2-1	12	.	TGTGCCAGCAGCCTTAGGACTAGCGGGTGGTTCTTC	CASSLRTSGWFF
.	TRBV21-1	TRBJ1-5	15	.	TGTGCCAGCCTCCTCCGGTCGGGGGGCAATCAGCCCCAGCATTTT	CASLLRSGGNQPQHF
.	TRBV19	TRBJ2-1	15	.	TGTGCCAGTAGCTCCTCTAGTGGGTGGGGGGATGAGCAGTTCTTC	CASSSSSGWGDEQFF
TRBD1	TRBV27	TRBJ1-1	14	.	TGTGCCAGCAGCCTCGACAGGGTGGGTACTGAAGCTTTCTTT	CASSLDRVGTEAFF
TRBD2	TRBV5-1	TRBJ2-3	15	.	TGCGCCAGCAGCACGGGACTAGCGGGGGGAGATACGCAGTATTTT	CASSTGLAGGDTQYF
.	TRBV5-5	TRBJ2-1	12	.	TGTGCCAGCAGCCTATTGAGAAATGAGCAGTTCTTC	CASSLLRNEQFF
.	TRBV27	TRBJ2-7	15	.	TGTGCCAGCAGATCATTAGGGAGGTTAGATTACGAGCAGTACTTC	CASRSLGRLDYEQYF
TRBD2	TRBV6-5	TRBJ2-7	15	.	TGTGCCAGCCAGCCACTAGCGGGTTCTTCCTACGAGCAGTACTTC	CASQPLAGSSYEQYF
.	TRBV5-4	TRBJ1-1	14	.	TGTGCCAGCAGCTATGACAGTTTGGCCACTGAAGCTTTCTTT	CASSYDSLATEAFF
.	TRBV2	TRBJ1-6	11	.	TGTGCCAGCAGGGAGGACAGCCCCGTTCACTTT	CASREDSPVHF
.	TRBV30	TRBJ2-3	12	.	TGTGCCTGGAACCTAGCACCAGATACGCAGTATTTT	CAWNLAPDTQYF
TRBD1	TRBV4-1	TRBJ1-5	14	.	TGCGCCAGCAGCCACCGGACAGGAGATCAGCCCCAGCATTTT	CASSHRTGDQPQHF
TRBD2	TRBV5-4	TRBJ2-5	16	.	TGTGCCAGCAGCTTGGAGTTTAGCGGGAGAGGAGAGACCCAGTACTTC	CASSLEFSGRGETQYF